This record covers a single T cell receptor (beta chain). The target antigen is unknown. The method was immunoSEQ multiplex PCR; TCRdb's version includes in-frame clones alone and lacks a portion of them. The sample records just under 55,000 clones, roughly 90% being singletons. The record originates from a study of T cell responses to AZD1222 COVID-19 vaccine. Germline loops: CDR1 MNHEY, CDR2 SVGEGT. CDR3 length: 13 residues. V was pared by 1 base and J by 1 base, with 4 bases between. General study results and limits: The breadth and depth of Spike-specific TCRs increased once two AZD1222 doses had been given. Most donors were white British, females outnumbered males, and clonal diversity was possibly underestimated. CD4 TCRs associated with vaccination spanned spike, dominating at 160-218 and 743-854.

This sequence joins TRBV6-2 or TRBV6-3 and TRBJ1-2; D unresolved. This clonotype was obtained from an adult in good health. This material consisted of peripheral blood, taken on day 0 of AZD1222 vaccination. CDR3 loop: CASSYYSNYGYTF. CDR3 coding DNA: TGTGCCAGCAGTTACTACAGTAACTATGGCTACACCTTC.